Listed below are T cell receptor beta chains from one sample, sequenced in a study of T-cell memory formation after mild COVID-19. One entry per CDR3 protein, called by TCRdb with MiXCR from the 5' RACE reads. The table shows roughly 150,000 distinct CDR3 sequences, with over 10% occurring only once. The sample comprised PBMCs or a T cell subset sorted from them (not recorded which). The source is a man between 18 and 35 years old who had mild COVID-19 (a few samples of this study predate the infection). Cell type and time point are not known. The CDR3 runs from the conserved cysteine through the conserved F or W. A D gene is named only where the DNA matches it firmly. Expanded clones are given a class, and other clones once, few, many or no size at all.

d_call,j_call,clone_size,v_call,cdr3_aa,cdr3_nt
-,TRBJ1-1,few,TRBV18,CASSPPSGGFNTEAFF,TGTGCCAGCTCACCACCGAGTGGGGGATTCAACACTGAAGCTTTCTTT
TRBD2,TRBJ2-2,few,TRBV11-2,CASPASGGLRAGELFF,TGTGCCAGCCCAGCTAGCGGGGGGCTGAGGGCCGGGGAGCTGTTTTTT
-,TRBJ2-1,-,TRBV4-3,CASSQDRQPYNEQFF,TGCGCCAGCAGCCAAGACCGACAGCCCTACAATGAGCAGTTCTTC
-,TRBJ2-2,few,TRBV12-3/TRBV12-4,CASSFVGTGELFF,TGTGCCAGCAGTTTTGTTGGCACCGGGGAGCTGTTTTTT
TRBD1,TRBJ1-1,-,TRBV5-1,CASRQGANTEAFF,TGCGCCAGCCGACAGGGGGCGAACACTGAAGCTTTCTTT
TRBD1,TRBJ2-4,few,TRBV7-2,CASSLQGASDIQYF,TGTGCCAGCAGCCTTCAGGGGGCGAGTGACATTCAGTACTTC
-,TRBJ2-7,few,TRBV11-2,CASSPGTEQYF,TGTGCCAGCAGCCCGGGGACAGAGCAGTACTTC
-,TRBJ2-7,many,TRBV18,CASSPPGEQYF,TGTGCCAGCTCACCCCCGGGGGAGCAGTACTTC
TRBD1,TRBJ1-1,few,TRBV7-9,CASSLGTGDEAFF,TGTGCCAGCAGCTTAGGGACAGGGGATGAAGCTTTCTTT
TRBD2,TRBJ2-5,-,TRBV6-5,CASSYSYVGGQETQYF,TGTGCCAGCAGTTACTCCTATGTGGGGGGGCAAGAGACCCAGTACTTC
-,TRBJ2-7,many,TRBV30,CAWSPDTTSYEQYF,TGTGCCTGGAGTCCAGACACTACATCCTACGAGCAGTACTTC
-,TRBJ2-7,-,TRBV19,CASSRDSRRGEQYF,TGTGCCAGTAGTAGGGACTCACGACGCGGGGAGCAGTACTTC
-,TRBJ2-3,-,TRBV15,CATSKSDLTDTQYF,TGTGCCACCAGCAAATCGGACCTCACAGATACGCAGTATTTT
TRBD1,TRBJ2-7,many,TRBV7-7,CASSRGQGQVYEQYF,TGTGCCAGCAGCCGGGGACAGGGGCAGGTCTACGAGCAGTACTTC
-,TRBJ1-1,few,TRBV29-1,CSGSSMNTEAFF,TGCAGCGGGAGCTCCATGAACACTGAAGCTTTCTTT
TRBD1,TRBJ2-3,few,TRBV5-4,CASSLGQGVGYTQYF,TGTGCCAGCAGCTTGGGGCAGGGGGTCGGGTATACGCAGTATTTT
-,TRBJ2-3,-,TRBV7-3,CASSLTASISDTQYF,TGTGCCAGCAGCTTAACGGCGAGTATATCAGATACGCAGTATTTT
TRBD1,TRBJ2-1,few,TRBV28,CATKQGYNEQFF,TGTGCCACCAAACAGGGGTACAATGAGCAGTTCTTC
-,TRBJ1-1,-,TRBV7-9,CASTLARERAFF,TGTGCCAGCACCCTCGCCCGGGAGAGGGCTTTCTTT
-,TRBJ1-2,-,TRBV5-6,CASSVVRGWGLDGYTF,TGTGCCAGCAGCGTTGTCCGAGGGTGGGGCTTAGATGGCTACACCTTC
-,TRBJ2-5,-,TRBV20-1,CSARVRGGGETQYF,TGCAGTGCTAGAGTTCGCGGGGGCGGGGAGACCCAGTACTTC
TRBD2,TRBJ2-5,-,TRBV20-1,CSARRLAGAFTVTQYF,TGCAGTGCTAGAAGACTAGCGGGGGCGTTCACCGTGACCCAGTACTTC
TRBD1,TRBJ2-5,-,TRBV7-9,CASSPRGRRTQYF,TGTGCCAGCAGCCCAAGGGGGCGTCGAACCCAGTACTTC
TRBD2,TRBJ2-1,many,TRBV7-2,CASSLEGRSGLGEQFF,TGTGCCAGCAGCTTAGAGGGTCGATCGGGACTAGGTGAGCAGTTCTTC